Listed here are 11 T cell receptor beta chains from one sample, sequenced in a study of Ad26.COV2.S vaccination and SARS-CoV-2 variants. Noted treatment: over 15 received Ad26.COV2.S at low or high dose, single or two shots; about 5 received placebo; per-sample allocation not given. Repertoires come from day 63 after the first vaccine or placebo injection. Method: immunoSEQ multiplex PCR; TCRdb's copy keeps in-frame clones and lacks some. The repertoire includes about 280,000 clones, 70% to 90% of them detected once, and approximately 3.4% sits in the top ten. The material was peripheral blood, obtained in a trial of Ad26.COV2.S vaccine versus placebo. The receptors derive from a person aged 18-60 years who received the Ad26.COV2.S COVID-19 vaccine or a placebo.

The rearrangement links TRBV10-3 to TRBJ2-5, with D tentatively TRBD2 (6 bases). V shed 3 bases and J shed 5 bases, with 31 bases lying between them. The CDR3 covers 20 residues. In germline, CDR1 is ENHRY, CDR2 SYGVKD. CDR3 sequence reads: CAISEWRTTNLGLPEETQYF. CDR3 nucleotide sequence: TGTGCCATCAGTGAATGGCGTACTACGAATCTGGGACTTCCTGAGGAGACCCAGTACTTC.

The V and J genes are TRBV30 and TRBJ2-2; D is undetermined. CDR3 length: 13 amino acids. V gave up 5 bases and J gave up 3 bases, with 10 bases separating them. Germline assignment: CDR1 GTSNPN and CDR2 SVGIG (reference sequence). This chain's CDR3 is CAWANSYTGELFF. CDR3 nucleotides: TGTGCCTGGGCTAACAGTTACACCGGGGAGCTGTTTTTT.

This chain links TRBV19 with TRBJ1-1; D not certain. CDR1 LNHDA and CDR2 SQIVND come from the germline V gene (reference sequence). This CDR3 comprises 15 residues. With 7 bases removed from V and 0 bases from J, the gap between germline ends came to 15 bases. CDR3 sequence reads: CASNGEPTMNTEAFF. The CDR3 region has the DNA TGTGCCAGTAATGGGGAGCCCACTATGAACACTGAAGCTTTCTTT.

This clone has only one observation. The DNA for the CDR3 is TGTGCCAGCAGTAGTCGGGACCCGAGCTCCTACAATGAGCAGTTCTTC. Amino acid sequence: CASSSRDPSSYNEQFF. The chain joins TRBV6-2 or TRBV6-3 to TRBJ2-1; TRBD1 or TRBD2 may be the D gene (5 bases each). The V end was cut by 5 bases, the J end by 0 bases, with 14 bases between. The CDR3 totals 16 residues. In germline, CDR1 is MNHEY, CDR2 SVGEGT.

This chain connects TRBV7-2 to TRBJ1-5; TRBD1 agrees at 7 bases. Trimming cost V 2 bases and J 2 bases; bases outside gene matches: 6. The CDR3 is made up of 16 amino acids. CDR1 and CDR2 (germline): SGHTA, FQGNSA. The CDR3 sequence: CASSLRGQGGNQPQHF. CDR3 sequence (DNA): TGTGCCAGCAGCTTAAGGGGGCAGGGGGGCAATCAGCCCCAGCATTTT.

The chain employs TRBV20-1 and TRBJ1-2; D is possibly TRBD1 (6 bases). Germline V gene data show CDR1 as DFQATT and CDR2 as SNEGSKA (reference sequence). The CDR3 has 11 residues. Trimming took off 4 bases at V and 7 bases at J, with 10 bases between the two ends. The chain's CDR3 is CSAKEGVGYTF. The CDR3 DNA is TGCAGTGCTAAAGAGGGGGTTGGCTACACCTTC.

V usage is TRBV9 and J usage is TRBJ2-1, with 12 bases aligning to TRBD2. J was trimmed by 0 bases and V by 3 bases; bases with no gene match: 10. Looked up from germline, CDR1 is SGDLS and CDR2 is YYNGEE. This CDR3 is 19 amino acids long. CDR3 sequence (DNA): TGTGCCAGCAGCGGAGGACTAGCGGGGACCCTTACCTCCTACAATGAGCAGTTCTTC. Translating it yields CASSGGLAGTLTSYNEQFF.

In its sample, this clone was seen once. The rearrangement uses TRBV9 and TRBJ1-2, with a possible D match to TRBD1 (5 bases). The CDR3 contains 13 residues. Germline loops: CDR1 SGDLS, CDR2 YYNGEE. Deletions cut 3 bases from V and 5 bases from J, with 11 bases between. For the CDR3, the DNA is TGTGCCAGCAGCGGCCAGGGAGGGTATGGCTACACCTTC. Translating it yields CASSGQGGYGYTF. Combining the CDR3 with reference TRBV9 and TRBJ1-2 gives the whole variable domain DSGVTQTPKHLITATGQRVTLRCSPRSGDLSVYWYQQSLDQGLQFLIQYYNGEERAKGNILERFSAQQFPDLHSELNLSSLELGDSALYFCASSGQGGYGYTFGSGTRLTVV.

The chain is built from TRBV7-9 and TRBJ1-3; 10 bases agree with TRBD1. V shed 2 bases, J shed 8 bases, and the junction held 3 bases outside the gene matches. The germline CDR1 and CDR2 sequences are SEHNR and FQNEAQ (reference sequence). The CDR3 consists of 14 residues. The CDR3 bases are TGTGCCAGCAGCTTAAGGGACAGGGGCGACACCATATATTTT. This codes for CASSLRDRGDTIYF.

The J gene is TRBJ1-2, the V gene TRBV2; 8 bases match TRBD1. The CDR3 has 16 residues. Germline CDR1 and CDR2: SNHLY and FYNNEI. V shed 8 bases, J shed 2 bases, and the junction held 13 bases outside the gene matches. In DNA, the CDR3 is TGTGCCAGCTACTACGGACAGGGAGGGACAAACTATGGCTACACCTTC. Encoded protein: CASYYGQGGTNYGYTF.

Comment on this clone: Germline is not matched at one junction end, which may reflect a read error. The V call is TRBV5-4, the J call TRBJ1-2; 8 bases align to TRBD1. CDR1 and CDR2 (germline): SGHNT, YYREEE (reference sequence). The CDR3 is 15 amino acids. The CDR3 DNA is TGTGCCAGCAGCTTTGGACAGGGTGGGATCTATGGCTACATCTTC. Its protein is CASSFGQGGIYGYIF.